This T cell receptor (beta chain) was captured by sequencing in a study of blood T cells in healthy people across ages. Overall study: Template switching retrieved approximately one barcoded beta molecule for each two T cells.

Study conclusions and caveats: Diversity figures derived from one million T cells were judged to underestimate the true value. Versus aged donors, long-lived donors had higher diversity and more naive CD4+ cells.

Losses at the gene ends were 3 bases for V and 4 bases for J; bases not matched to a gene: 11. The CDR3 runs 16 residues. The germline V gene has CDR1 DFQATT and CDR2 SNEGSKA (reference sequence). The authors ran a second PCR of roughly 6 to 12 cycles using a sample-barcoded 5' primer and a J-beta primer mix. There were at least 2.5 million CDR3-containing paired-end reads obtained from each sample. TCRdb re-called the 5' RACE reads through MiXCR, storing one row per CDR3 protein. The sample has about 1.8 million distinct CDR3 sequences; 49% are singletons. This clonotype was seen only a few times. The antigen remains undetermined.

Sequenced input: blood. This chain joins TRBV20-1 and TRBJ2-5, with 10 bases lining up with TRBD2. The sequence was collected from a woman aged 40 to 49 in good health. DNA for the CDR3: TGCAGTGCTAGCCGGGCTAGCGGGGGAATAGGAGAGACCCAGTACTTC. It translates to CSASRASGGIGETQYF.